Each of the 10 T cell receptor beta chains below was sequenced from the same sample in a study of regulatory T cells in long-lasting Graves disease. Time point in this sample: newly diagnosed GD, antithyroid drugs for less than 3 months. Preparation of the TCR library used RNA extracted from PBMCs. Arm-PCR with iRepertoire HTBI primers amplified the CDR3 regions for these TCR beta libraries. TCRdb reprocessed the multiplex PCR reads with MiXCR, giving one entry per CDR3 protein. The table records about 440,000 distinct CDR3 sequences, around 14% of them present only once. The sample also formed part of further work on T cells in Graves' hyperthyroidism and ophthalmopathy.

The starting material was peripheral blood mononuclear cells (PBMCs), obtained at new diagnosis, from a patient treated with antithyroid drugs. The receptors originated from a woman in her thirties with Graves disease.

This clonotype was seen repeatedly, ten times or more. The gene calls are TRBV7-9 and TRBJ2-5; D possibly corresponds to TRBD2 (6 bases). CDR1 SEHNR and CDR2 FQNEAQ come from the germline V gene (reference sequence). With 6 bases removed from V and 2 bases from J, the gap between germline ends came to 10 bases. This CDR3 is built from 13 residues. The CDR3 nucleotides read TGTGCCAGCAGGACCGGACTACAAGAGACCCAGTACTTC. It encodes CASRTGLQETQYF.

Ten or more counts support this clonotype. The chain is built from TRBV27 and TRBJ2-3; D is unclear. Germline CDR1 MNHEY, CDR2 SMNVEV (reference sequence). Between the trimmed V and J ends, which lost 4 bases and 0 bases, there was a span of 11 bases. This CDR3 region has 15 residues. The CDR3 bases are TGTGCCAGCAGTTCCTTTTCGGCGAGCACAGATACGCAGTATTTT. This gives the protein CASSSFSASTDTQYF.

The sample holds many counts of this clonotype. This chain connects TRBV12-3 or TRBV12-4 to TRBJ2-7; D may be TRBD2 (6 bases). V was shortened by 4 bases and J by 4 bases, with 14 bases between the two germline ends. The CDR3 is 14 amino acids. The CDR3 sequence is CASSSGTQSYEQYF. CDR3 coding DNA: TGTGCCAGCAGTTCCGGGACTCAAAGTTACGAGCAGTACTTC.

This clonotype has just a few counts. The chain has TRBV5-1 and TRBJ2-1; 7 bases line up with TRBD2. V lost 9 bases to trimming and J lost 2 bases; unmatched junction nucleotides: 11. This CDR3 is built from 15 residues. Germline CDR1 is SGHRS and CDR2 is YFSETQ. The CDR3 nucleotides are TGCGCCACCAAAACCCGGGAGGCCCCCTACAATGAGCAGTTCTTC. It yields the protein CATKTREAPYNEQFF.

This clonotype was counted many times. The J gene is TRBJ2-1, the V gene TRBV6-5; D not certain. V was shortened by 4 bases and J by 8 bases, with 9 bases between the two germline ends. This CDR3 is 12 amino acids long. Germline loops: CDR1 MNHEY, CDR2 SVGAGI. CDR3 residues: CASSFTSDEQFF. The CDR3 coding sequence is TGTGCCAGCAGTTTTACGTCCGATGAGCAGTTCTTC.

This clonotype has a handful of counts. The V and J genes are TRBV14 and TRBJ2-7; D is undetermined. The CDR3 runs to 18 residues. In germline, CDR1 is SGHDN, CDR2 FVKESK. V dropped 4 bases and J dropped 4 bases, with 26 bases sitting between them. The CDR3 region has the DNA TGTGCCAGCAGCCTCCCCCAGACCTGGAGTCGGGTAGAGTACGAGCAGTACTTC. It is translated as CASSLPQTWSRVEYEQYF.

This clonotype came up a few times. The V gene is TRBV5-6, the J gene TRBJ2-2; tentative D call: TRBD2 (6 bases). V lost 3 bases to trimming and J lost 6 bases, with 9 bases between them. Germline lookup yields CDR1 SGHDT and CDR2 YYEEEE. The CDR3 extends over 13 amino acids. DNA of the CDR3: TGTGCCAGCAGCTGGGGGGACCCCGGGGAGCTGTTTTTT. It specifies CASSWGDPGELFF.

The rearrangement links TRBV27 to TRBJ2-7, with D maybe TRBD1 (6 bases). V lost 4 bases, J lost 1 base, and 17 bases lay in between. Germline assignment: CDR1 MNHEY and CDR2 SMNVEV (reference sequence). The CDR3 covers 16 residues. The CDR3 DNA is TGTGCCAGCAGTTATAATCCGGACAGTGGGTCCTACGAGCAGTACTTC. This translates into CASSYNPDSGSYEQYF.

This clonotype has at least ten counts. J is TRBJ2-1 and V is TRBV20-1, with D perhaps matching TRBD2 (6 bases). The CDR3 is 15 residues long. Trimming pared 6 bases from V and 6 bases from J, leaving 21 bases between. The germline V gene encodes CDR1 DFQATT and CDR2 SNEGSKA (reference sequence). CDR3: CSARRREVWGNEQFF. In DNA, the CDR3 is TGCAGTGCACGCCGGCGGGAAGTCTGGGGCAATGAGCAGTTCTTC.

A few counts support this clonotype. The V call is TRBV10-2, the J call TRBJ2-1; unclear D gene. Trimming left V 2 bases short and J 6 bases short, with 17 bases between. Germline V gene sequence: CDR1 WSHSY, CDR2 SAAADI. CDR3 size: 16 residues. The CDR3: CASSEETTRPGNEQFF. The CDR3, as DNA: TGCGCCAGCAGTGAGGAAACCACACGTCCGGGCAATGAGCAGTTCTTC.